A single sample is the source of the 27 T cell receptor beta chains below, sequenced in a study of cytomegalovirus exposure and HLA in healthy donors. The PCR was carried out with 60 Vbeta primers and 13 Jbeta primers. TCRdb's table, derived via immunoSEQ multiplex PCR, lists solely in-frame clones and lacks some. The repertoire shows approximately 140,000 clones; the top ten hold 2% to 2.5%. The sample comprised PBMCs. The origin of the receptors is a woman aged 18-29 years in good health and CMV-seronegative.

The genes are TRBV23-1 and TRBJ2-7; 7 nucleotides align to TRBD1. TRBV23-1 is sorted into the ORF group, with uncertain function. The CDR3 runs 14 residues. V shed 7 bases and J 3 bases; nucleotides not matched to a gene: 9. The CDR3 protein is CASTSCGQVYEQYV. DNA for the CDR3: TGCGCCAGCACGAGTTGTGGACAGGTCTACGAGCAGTACGTC.

This chain connects TRBV4-1 to TRBJ2-5, with 7 nucleotides matching TRBD1. The CDR3 covers 15 residues. J gave up 2 bases and V 2 bases, and 5 bases lay outside the gene matches. CDR1 and CDR2 (germline): MGHRA, YSYEKL. The CDR3 DNA follows: TGCGCCAGCAGCCAACCCGGGACAGTTCAAGAGACCCAGTACTTC. Translating gives CASSQPGTVQETQYF.

J is TRBJ1-4 and V is TRBV19; tentative D call: TRBD1 (6 bases). This CDR3 has 16 amino acids. Germline CDR1 is LNHDA and CDR2 is SQIVND (reference sequence). Trimming shortened V by 4 bases and J by 3 bases, and 15 bases separated the two germline ends. The CDR3 reads CASSKARGTSNEKLFF. The CDR3 DNA reads as TGTGCCAGTAGTAAGGCTAGAGGGACATCTAATGAAAAACTGTTTTTT.

This chain connects TRBV11-2 to TRBJ2-2; a weak D match, TRBD2 (5 bases). Germline values: CDR1 SGHAT, CDR2 FQNNGV. The CDR3 covers 13 residues. V lost 8 bases to trimming and J lost 6 bases, with 13 bases between them. The CDR3 DNA is TGTGCCAGCCAACTCTCCGGGGCCGGGGAGCTGTTTTTT. Translation gives CASQLSGAGELFF.

This chain joins TRBV6-4 and TRBJ2-6; possibly TRBD1 for D (6 bases). The CDR3 loop spans 16 amino acids. The germline V gene encodes CDR1 MRHNA and CDR2 SNTAGT. Trimming cost V 5 bases and J 0 bases, with 11 bases left between them. CDR3 protein: CASSRGGVSGANVLTF. The CDR3 nucleotides read TGTGCCAGCAGTAGAGGGGGAGTCTCTGGGGCCAACGTCCTGACTTTC.

The rearrangement links TRBV9 to TRBJ1-1; the D is unclear. V lost 0 bases and J lost 7, with 10 bases in between. The CDR3 sequence is 13 residues long. CDR1 and CDR2 from the germline V gene are SGDLS and YYNGEE. CDR3 nucleotide sequence: TGTGCCAGCAGCGTAGCCCCAGGCGTTGAAGCTTTCTTT. As protein: CASSVAPGVEAFF.

The chain carries TRBV6-1 and TRBJ1-4; D is ambiguous. The CDR3 has 14 amino acids. From germline, CDR1 is MNHNS and CDR2 SASEGT. Trimming removed 3 bases at V and 4 bases at J, with 9 bases between. DNA of the CDR3: TGTGCCAGCAGTGACTACCAACTTAATGAAAAACTGTTTTTT. This codes for CASSDYQLNEKLFF.

The chain has TRBV29-1 and TRBJ2-1; no clear D gene. This CDR3 spans 13 amino acids. Germline CDR1 SQVTM, CDR2 ANQGSEA. Trimming cost V 1 base and J 10 bases, with 14 bases left between them. The CDR3 spells CSVEVESNREQFF. For the CDR3, the DNA is TGCAGCGTTGAAGTAGAATCTAATCGGGAGCAGTTCTTC.

CDR3 sequence reads: CASRRTGGGTEAFF. As DNA, the CDR3 is TGTGCCAGCCGCCGGACAGGGGGTGGCACTGAAGCTTTCTTT. This sequence joins TRBV25-1 and TRBJ1-1; 10 nucleotides align to TRBD1. This CDR3 is 14 amino acids long. The germline gives CDR1 MGHDK, CDR2 SYGVNS. J gave up 4 bases and V 8 bases, and 7 bases lay outside the gene matches.

The chain has TRBV7-6 and TRBJ1-2, with D possibly matching TRBD1 (5 bases). Trimming removed 6 bases from V and 8 bases from J, with 25 bases in between. CDR3 length: 16 amino acids. Germline CDR1 reads SGHVS; CDR2 reads FNYEAQ. CDR3 sequence reads: CASSPRRGGRSPGYTF. The CDR3 region has the DNA TGTGCCAGCAGTCCTAGACGGGGGGGGAGATCCCCCGGCTACACCTTC.

The chain is built from TRBV2 and TRBJ2-7, with unresolved D. With 1 base removed from V and 6 bases from J, the gap between germline ends came to 10 bases. CDR1 is SNHLY, CDR2 FYNNEI, per germline. The CDR3 extends over 13 amino acids. CDR3 sequence (DNA): TGTGCCAGCAGTGAAGGAGTGTTCGGCGAGCAGTACTTC. This codes for CASSEGVFGEQYF.

This chain joins TRBV5-6 and TRBJ2-1; D is uncertain. In germline, CDR1 is SGHDT, CDR2 YYEEEE. The CDR3 has 14 amino acids. The V and J ends lost 6 bases and 5 bases respectively, with 15 bases between them. The CDR3 loop is CASNLRGVHNEQFF. CDR3 nucleotides: TGTGCCAGCAACCTCCGAGGAGTCCACAATGAGCAGTTCTTC.

This chain uses TRBV18 with TRBJ2-1; D unclear. The germline gives CDR1 KGHSH, CDR2 LQKENI. V was shortened by 0 bases and J by 7 bases, with 13 bases between the two germline ends. CDR3 length equals 15 residues. The DNA of the CDR3 is TGTGCCAGCTCACCACCCGAGTATTCGGAGAATGAGCAGTTCTTC. Its translation: CASSPPEYSENEQFF.

The rearrangement links TRBV11-3 to TRBJ2-5; 15 nucleotides align to TRBD2. Per the germline V gene, CDR1 is SGHNT and CDR2 is YENEEA. V lost 1 base and J lost 4; bases outside the gene matches: 1. The CDR3 has 16 residues. In nucleotides, the CDR3 is TGTGCCAGCAGCTTAGCGGGACTAGCGGGGGGAGAGACCCAGTACTTC. The encoded protein is CASSLAGLAGGETQYF.

The J gene is TRBJ1-1, the V gene TRBV25-1; 7 nucleotides match TRBD1. The J segment lost 5 bases and the V segment lost 2 bases, leaving 5 bases of the junction unmatched. The length of the CDR3 is 14 residues. Germline CDR1 and CDR2: MGHDK and SYGVNS. DNA of the CDR3: TGTGCCAGCAGTGAAATAGGGGGCAGAACTGAAGCTTTCTTT. It codes for CASSEIGGRTEAFF.

The genes are TRBV4-3 and TRBJ2-2, with 10 bases matching TRBD1. The CDR3 totals 19 residues. The V segment lost 0 bases and the J segment 7 bases; nucleotides outside the gene matches: 14. CDR1 is LGHNA, CDR2 YSLEER, per germline. CDR3 sequence: CASSQEKKDRGREGGELFF. DNA for the CDR3: TGCGCCAGCAGCCAAGAGAAGAAAGACAGGGGGCGCGAGGGCGGGGAGCTGTTTTTT.

The chain joins TRBV7-9 to TRBJ1-1, with D hard to call. This CDR3 has 12 amino acids. Germline CDR1 SEHNR, CDR2 FQNEAQ (reference sequence). Trimming took off 3 bases at V and 8 bases at J, with 10 bases between the two ends. CDR3 protein: CASSFVPEEAFF. CDR3 sequence (DNA): TGTGCCAGCAGCTTTGTCCCGGAGGAAGCTTTCTTT.

The chain links TRBV29-1 to TRBJ2-5; TRBD1 agrees at 12 bases. The tail of the sequence fits TRBJ2-7 better, so the J call may be wrong. The germline V gene encodes CDR1 SQVTM and CDR2 ANQGSEA. The CDR3 loop spans 14 amino acids. CDR3 amino acids: CSAGGTGGANEQYF. In DNA form, the CDR3 reads TGCAGCGCCGGGGGGACAGGGGGCGCGAACGAGCAGTACTTC.

The gene calls are TRBV7-6 and TRBJ2-3; 9 nucleotides agree with TRBD2. The germline V gene has CDR1 SGHVS and CDR2 FNYEAQ. CDR3 length equals 18 residues. V lost 1 base and J lost 3; bases outside the gene matches: 11. The CDR3 protein is CASSLEGGAGGPTDTQYF. CDR3 sequence (DNA): TGTGCCAGCAGCTTAGAAGGAGGGGCGGGAGGGCCGACAGATACGCAGTATTTT.

The J gene is TRBJ1-1, the V gene TRBV7-9; D not certain. The CDR3 totals 14 residues. Trimming took 4 bases from V and 1 from J, leaving 10 bases between them. CDR1 and CDR2 from the germline V gene are SEHNR and FQNEAQ (reference sequence). The CDR3 reads CASSSMTGNTEAFF. CDR3 DNA: TGTGCCAGCAGCTCTATGACGGGGAACACTGAAGCTTTCTTT.

This chain connects TRBV2 to TRBJ2-7; 10 bases map to TRBD2. After removal of 6 bases from V and 5 bases from J, the junction contained 13 bases not matched to a gene. Germline V lookup: CDR1 SNHLY, CDR2 FYNNEI. The CDR3 runs 16 residues. The CDR3 nucleotides are TGTGCCAGCAGCGTACCAGCGGGAGGGCCAATTGACGAGCAGTACGTC. It codes for CASSVPAGGPIDEQYV.

CDR3 loop: CAISWSRGENYGYTF. DNA for the CDR3: TGTGCCATCAGTTGGTCCAGGGGCGAAAACTATGGCTACACCTTC. V and J are TRBV10-3 and TRBJ1-2; D is possibly TRBD1 (6 bases). The length of the CDR3 is 15 residues. Germline CDR1 is ENHRY and CDR2 is SYGVKD. V lost 5 bases and J 2 bases, leaving 15 bases between the germline ends.

The V and J genes are TRBV6-4 and TRBJ1-3; 7 bases agree with TRBD1. Germline assignment: CDR1 MRHNA and CDR2 SNTAGT. The CDR3 is made up of 15 amino acids. The V and J ends lost 4 bases and 1 base, in that order; junction bases with no gene match: 4. The DNA for the CDR3 is TGTGCCAGCAGTGCCGGGACAGAATCTGGAAACACCATATATTTT. It specifies CASSAGTESGNTIYF.

This chain joins TRBV9 and TRBJ1-5; D is unclear. Trimming stripped 3 bases from V and 4 bases from J, with 14 bases between. This CDR3 is built from 15 residues. CDR1 and CDR2 (germline): SGDLS, YYNGEE. CDR3 coding DNA: TGTGCCAGCAGCGCTGAGCTCGGGGAAAATCAGCCCCAGCATTTT. It specifies CASSAELGENQPQHF.

J is TRBJ2-3 and V is TRBV7-6, with 12 bases identical to TRBD2. The CDR3 is 16 amino acids. The V gene's germline CDR1 is SGHVS and CDR2 FNYEAQ. V lost 7 bases to trimming and J lost 6 bases; unmatched junction nucleotides: 11. In DNA, the CDR3 is TGTGCCAGCACCTCAACCCTAGCGGGAGGGGGCGATACGCAGTATTTT. Translating gives CASTSTLAGGGDTQYF.

The genes are TRBV7-9 and TRBJ2-7; TRBD2 matches 11 bases. The germline CDR1 and CDR2 sequences are SEHNR and FQNEAQ (reference sequence). The CDR3 totals 16 residues. The ends lost 5 bases at V and 6 bases at J; junction bases unmatched: 12. For the CDR3, the DNA is TGTGCCAGCAGCCCCGGACCACTAGCGGGAGATGTCGAGCAGTACTTC. Translation: CASSPGPLAGDVEQYF.

This chain joins TRBV9 and TRBJ2-3; tentative D call: TRBD1 (5 bases). The CDR3 consists of 16 residues. Germline-derived CDR1 and CDR2 are SGDLS and YYNGEE. Trimming left V 0 bases short and J 2 bases short, with 13 bases between. The CDR3 reads CASSVEIAGNTDTQYF. The CDR3 coding sequence is TGTGCCAGCAGCGTAGAGATTGCAGGGAACACAGATACGCAGTATTTT.